This T cell receptor (beta chain) originates from a study of regulatory T cells in long-lasting Graves disease. According to the study, TCR beta libraries were built with iRepertoire HTBI primers and CDR3-region Arm-PCR. Using its own MiXCR run on the multiplex PCR reads, TCRdb lists one record per CDR3 protein. The top ten clones hold roughly 10% of a sample with around 500,000 distinct CDR3 sequences, roughly 12% of them seen once. The time point was: newly diagnosed GD, antithyroid drugs for less than 3 months. The TCR library was made from RNA extracted from PBMCs. Many counts were recorded for this clonotype. The V end was cut by 1 base, the J end by 3 bases, with 4 bases between. Germline V gene lookup returns CDR1 SNHLY and CDR2 FYNNEI. CDR3 length: 12 residues. These data also featured in a second study, about T cells in Graves' hyperthyroidism and ophthalmopathy.

Sequences were derived from peripheral blood mononuclear cells (PBMCs), sampled at new diagnosis, from a patient treated with antithyroid drugs. The chain couples TRBV2 to TRBJ2-7; D call uncertain. This TCR was recovered from a man aged 30 to 45 with Graves disease. The CDR3 nucleotides are TGTGCCAGCAGTGAAGGCATCTACGAGCAGTACTTC. This encodes CASSEGIYEQYF.